The text below deals with one T cell receptor (beta chain). Its antigen is not identified. This entry comes from a study of shared clonotypes between healthy human individuals. Study outcomes and limitations: Tissues were not sampled, only blood, and their repertoires likely differ.

The trim removed 3 bases at V and 5 bases at J, leaving 12 bases unmatched. Germline CDR1 is MNHEY and CDR2 is SMNVEV (reference sequence). The length of the CDR3 is 16 residues. In the naive CD8 group, cells lacked CD45RO and were positively selected for CCR7, so terminally differentiated effector memory CD45RA+ cells were left out. Sequencing used immunoSEQ multiplex PCR; TCRdb keeps in-frame clones, though not all of them. In the table there are some 740,000 clones, 92% of which are singletons. This clonotype was sampled from a man aged 25-40 years in good health. The rearrangement uses TRBV27 and TRBJ2-7; 8 bases line up with TRBD2. The specimen was naive CD8+ T cells sorted from blood. The CDR3 loop reads CASSFTLAGTLHEQYF. The CDR3 DNA reads as TGTGCCAGCAGTTTCACTTTAGCGGGAACCCTCCACGAGCAGTACTTC.